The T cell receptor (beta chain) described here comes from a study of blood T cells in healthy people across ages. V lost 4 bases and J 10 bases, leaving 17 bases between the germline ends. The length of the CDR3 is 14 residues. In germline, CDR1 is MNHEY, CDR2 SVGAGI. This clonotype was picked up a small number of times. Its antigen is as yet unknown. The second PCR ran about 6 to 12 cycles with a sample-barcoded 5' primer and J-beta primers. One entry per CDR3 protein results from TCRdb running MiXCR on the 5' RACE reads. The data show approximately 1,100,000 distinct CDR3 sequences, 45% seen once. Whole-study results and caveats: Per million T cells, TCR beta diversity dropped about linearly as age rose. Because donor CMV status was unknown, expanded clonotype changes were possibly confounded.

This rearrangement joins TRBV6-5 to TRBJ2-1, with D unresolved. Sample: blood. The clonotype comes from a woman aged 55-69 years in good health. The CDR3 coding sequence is TGTGCCAGCAGTTTCAGGTCCTATACCTTGGAGCAGTTCTTC. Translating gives CASSFRSYTLEQFF.